This passage covers 7 T cell receptor beta chains from one sample sequenced in a study of T cells in Graves' hyperthyroidism and ophthalmopathy. TCR beta CDR3 regions were amplified from RNA transcripts. First-round RT-PCR targeting the TCR CDR3 was performed with the HTBI primer set. One entry per CDR3 protein, called by TCRdb with MiXCR from the multiplex PCR reads. The repertoire has around 190,000 distinct CDR3 sequences, 17% of them found once; the top ten carry about 31%. Specimen: blood. All receptors come from a woman between 50 and 59 years old with Graves' hyperthyroidism.

At least ten counts were recorded for this clonotype. The chain has TRBV7-9 and TRBJ1-2; D not resolved. The CDR3 extends over 16 amino acids. V was cut by 1 base and J by 0 bases, with 12 bases left in between. The V gene's germline CDR1 is SEHNR and CDR2 FQNEAQ (reference sequence). CDR3 sequence reads: CASSLEVGGPNYGYTF. CDR3 bases: TGTGCCAGCAGCTTAGAAGTGGGCGGCCCTAACTATGGCTACACCTTC.

This clonotype was detected ten times or more. The chain joins TRBV6-5 to TRBJ2-7, with D possibly TRBD1 on 6 matching bases. Trimming stripped 0 bases from V and 2 bases from J, with 8 bases between. The CDR3 is 14 residues long. Germline lookup yields CDR1 MNHEY and CDR2 SVGAGI. DNA for the CDR3: TGTGCCAGCAGTTACTCCCAGGGGACCTACGAGCAGTACTTC. Translated, it gives CASSYSQGTYEQYF.

V and J are TRBV2 and TRBJ2-5; D remains unclear. Germline loops: CDR1 SNHLY, CDR2 FYNNEI. The CDR3 loop spans 12 amino acids. V lost 6 bases and J 5 bases, leaving 10 bases between the germline ends. The CDR3 bases are TGTGCCAGCAGCCGGACGGCGGAGACCCAGTACTTC. This encodes CASSRTAETQYF.

At least ten counts were recorded for this clonotype. The chain carries TRBV12-3 or TRBV12-4 and TRBJ2-2; no definite D call. The CDR3 length is 15 residues. V dropped 3 bases and J dropped 5 bases, with 13 bases sitting between them. The CDR3 DNA sequence: TGTGCCAGCAGTTTCAACAATCACGGGACCGGGGAGCTGTTTTTT. Amino acid sequence: CASSFNNHGTGELFF.

This clonotype was seen more than once but under ten times. A much bigger clone sits one base away, suggesting this may be a read error. V usage is TRBV19 and J usage is TRBJ1-1, with D uncertain. CDR1 is LNHDA, CDR2 SQIVND, per germline (reference sequence). The V end was cut by 1 base, the J end by 3 bases, with 12 bases between. This CDR3 is built from 15 residues. CDR3 bases: TGTGCCAGTAGTATAGCGGAACAAGTGGACACTGAAGCTTTCTTT. Encoded protein: CASSIAEQVDTEAFF.

This clonotype was picked up many times. V is TRBV5-4 and J is TRBJ2-5; 7 bases are shared with TRBD2. The germline gives CDR1 SGHNT, CDR2 YYREEE (reference sequence). The CDR3 length is 15 residues. Trimming at V came to 0 bases and at J to 4 bases, leaving 6 bases not matched to a gene. CDR3 sequence reads: CASSLETGRGETQYF. The CDR3 coding sequence is TGTGCCAGCAGCTTGGAAACGGGGAGGGGAGAGACCCAGTACTTC.

This clonotype was seen many times. The chain combines TRBV2 with TRBJ2-1; perhaps TRBD1 as D (5 bases). Looked up from germline, CDR1 is SNHLY and CDR2 is FYNNEI. This CDR3 has 15 residues. Trimming pared 6 bases from V and 0 bases from J, leaving 12 bases between. Written as DNA, the CDR3 is TGTGCCAGCAGCGGTGACAGCTACTCCTACAATGAGCAGTTCTTC. As protein: CASSGDSYSYNEQFF.